A selection of T cell receptor beta chains follows, all from one sample in a study of cytomegalovirus exposure and HLA in healthy donors. Repertoires were generated with immunoSEQ multiplex PCR, while TCRdb's copy carries only in-frame clones and drops some. This sample has about 98,000 clones; 69% occur once, and the top ten carry less than 1.5%. Source material: PBMCs. Receptors originate from a female donor in good health and CMV-seronegative. Both conserved end residues are part of each CDR3. A D gene is named only where the DNA matches it firmly. The size of a clone is reported for some rows only, either as once, few or many, or as a class for expanded clones.

>TRBV5-1|-|-|TRBJ1-1
CASSAGLVTFF
TGCGCCAGCAGCGCGGGACTGGTAACTTTCTTT
>TRBV19|-|-|TRBJ2-7
CASSILGDYEQYF
TGTGCCAGTAGTATCCTAGGGGACTACGAGCAGTACTTC
>TRBV30|-|-|TRBJ1-3
CAWSANSGNTIYF
TGTGCCTGGAGTGCTAACTCTGGAAACACCATATATTTT
>TRBV2|few|TRBD2|TRBJ2-7
CASRTLAGESYEQYF
TGTGCCAGCAGGACCCTAGCGGGGGAATCCTACGAGCAGTACTTC
>TRBV4-3|-|TRBD2|TRBJ2-3
CASSQDEAGGVTDTQYF
TGCGCCAGCAGCCAAGATGAGGCGGGGGGGGTCACAGATACGCAGTATTTT
>TRBV20-1|-|-|TRBJ2-7
CSASRLGEQYF
TGCAGTGCTAGTCGCCTAGGCGAGCAGTACTTC
>TRBV27|-|-|TRBJ1-2
CASSLTAGVGYGYTF
TGTGCCAGCAGTCTAACCGCAGGGGTCGGCTATGGCTACACCTTC
>TRBV2|-|TRBD1|TRBJ1-4
CASRHRDRVGEKLFF
TGTGCCAGCAGACACCGGGACAGGGTTGGTGAAAAACTGTTTTTT
>TRBV5-4|-|TRBD1|TRBJ2-7
CASSRGDREAQYF
TGTGCCAGCAGCCGGGGGGACAGGGAAGCGCAGTACTTC
>TRBV5-1|-|-|TRBJ2-3
CASNTGWGTDTQYF
TGCGCCAGCAACACGGGGTGGGGCACAGATACGCAGTATTTT
>TRBV27|-|TRBD2|TRBJ2-2
CASSLSSGYTGELFF
TGTGCCAGCAGTTTATCTAGCGGGTACACCGGGGAGCTGTTTTTT
>TRBV7-2|-|-|TRBJ1-2
CASSLAPDSSNYGYTF
TGTGCCAGCAGCTTAGCACCGGACAGCTCTAACTATGGCTACACCTTC
>TRBV30|-|TRBD1|TRBJ1-5
CAWSSGGQPQHF
TGTGCCTGGAGTTCAGGGGGTCAGCCCCAGCATTTT
>TRBV7-2|-|-|TRBJ1-1
CASSLAGRQSNTEAFF
TGTGCCAGCAGCTTAGCGGGCAGGCAATCGAACACTGAAGCTTTCTTT
>TRBV6-6|-|TRBD1|TRBJ2-3
CASSSPGQGNTDTQYF
TGTGCCAGCAGTTCCCCGGGACAGGGGAACACAGATACGCAGTATTTT
>TRBV29-1|-|TRBD2|TRBJ2-3
CSVGGLGNTDTQYF
TGCAGCGTGGGGGGACTAGGAAACACAGATACGCAGTATTTT
>TRBV6-4|once|TRBD1|TRBJ2-3
CASSDRGTGGADTQYF
TGTGCCAGCAGTGACCGGGGGACAGGGGGCGCAGATACGCAGTATTTT
>TRBV4-1|-|TRBD2|TRBJ2-1
CASSQDGVSGGNEQFF
TGCGCCAGCAGCCAAGATGGGGTTAGCGGGGGGAATGAGCAGTTCTTC
>TRBV9|once|-|TRBJ2-2
CASSVGGPGELFF
TGTGCCAGCAGCGTAGGGGGGCCCGGGGAGCTGTTTTTT
>TRBV19|-|TRBD1|TRBJ1-1
CASKIGDRGTEAFF
TGTGCCAGTAAGATAGGGGACAGGGGCACTGAAGCTTTCTTT
>TRBV7-9|-|-|TRBJ1-5
CASSLHGDSNQPQHF
TGTGCCAGCAGCTTACACGGGGATAGCAATCAGCCCCAGCATTTT
>TRBV30|-|TRBD1|TRBJ1-5
CAWSGGQGRQPQHF
TGTGCCTGGAGTGGGGGACAGGGGCGTCAGCCCCAGCATTTT
>TRBV19|-|TRBD1|TRBJ1-1
CASSIDIGTGGWGTEAFF
TGTGCCAGTAGTATAGATATTGGGACAGGGGGCTGGGGCACTGAAGCTTTCTTT
>TRBV4-1|-|-|TRBJ2-7
CASSHPQGDEQYF
TGCGCCAGCAGCCACCCACAGGGAGACGAGCAGTACTTC
>TRBV11-2|-|-|TRBJ1-4
CASSRGDGNEKLFF
TGTGCCAGCAGCCGCGGGGACGGTAATGAAAAACTGTTTTTT
>TRBV28|-|TRBD1|TRBJ2-7
CASFTGGFAHEQYF
TGTGCCAGCTTCACAGGGGGCTTTGCGCACGAGCAGTACTTC
>TRBV27|few|-|TRBJ1-6
CASGRDNLSYNSPLHF
TGTGCCAGCGGACGGGACAATCTTTCCTATAATTCACCCCTCCACTTT
>TRBV7-9|-|TRBD2|TRBJ2-1
CASSFSGGAKNEQFF
TGTGCCAGCAGCTTCAGCGGGGGGGCTAAAAATGAGCAGTTCTTC
>TRBV6-5|-|TRBD2|TRBJ2-1
CASSYSLASGEQFF
TGTGCCAGCAGTTACTCCCTAGCTAGCGGGGAGCAGTTCTTC
>TRBV6-5|-|-|TRBJ2-3
CASSLGGPIDTQYF
TGTGCCAGCAGTCTAGGGGGTCCTATAGATACGCAGTATTTT
>TRBV14|-|TRBD1|TRBJ2-7
CASSQLTGGGYEQYF
TGTGCCAGCAGCCAGCTAACAGGGGGCGGCTACGAGCAGTACTTC
>TRBV29-1|few|TRBD2|TRBJ2-3
CSIDVAGVGTDTQYF
TGCAGCATTGACGTAGCGGGAGTTGGCACAGATACGCAGTATTTT
>TRBV29-1|-|-|TRBJ1-3
CSAMPPSSGNTIYF
TGCAGCGCGATGCCCCCGAGCTCTGGAAACACCATATATTTT
>TRBV5-6|-|-|TRBJ1-2
CASSPDGEYGYTF
TGTGCCAGCAGCCCGGACGGGGAATATGGCTACACCTTC
>TRBV30|few|TRBD1|TRBJ1-2
CAQTGGLYGYTF
TGTGCCCAGACAGGGGGCTTGTACGGCTACACCTTC
>TRBV7-8|-|-|TRBJ2-7
CASSPQGPGDEQYF
TGTGCCAGCAGCCCCCAGGGGCCGGGCGACGAGCAGTACTTC
>TRBV7-8|-|TRBD2|TRBJ2-2
CASQRLAGTGELFF
TGTGCCAGCCAGAGACTAGCTGGTACCGGGGAGCTGTTTTTT
>TRBV19|few|-|TRBJ1-5
CASRDSVLRQPQHF
TGTGCCAGTAGGGACAGCGTACTCCGTCAGCCCCAGCATTTT
>TRBV6-1|few|-|TRBJ2-6
CAGGYNVLTF
TGTGCGGGGGGTTACAACGTCCTGACTTTC
>TRBV11-3|once|-|TRBJ2-3
CASSRGGVPDTQYF
TGTGCCAGCAGCCGCGGCGGGGTACCAGATACGCAGTATTTT
>TRBV9|-|TRBD2|TRBJ2-4
CASSGGSGGADIQYF
TGTGCCAGCAGCGGGGGGTCGGGGGGAGCGGACATTCAGTACTTC
>TRBV7-7|-|TRBD2|TRBJ2-1
CATASGLAGNNEQFF
TGTGCTACCGCCTCGGGACTAGCGGGGAACAATGAGCAGTTCTTC
>TRBV5-1|-|TRBD1|TRBJ1-2
CASSEGQFWYGYTF
TGCGCCAGCAGCGAGGGACAGTTCTGGTATGGCTACACCTTC
>TRBV6-5|-|TRBD2|TRBJ2-4
CASRRGSGRDLYF
TGTGCCAGCAGAAGAGGCAGCGGGAGGGATCTGTACTTC
>TRBV10-3|-|-|TRBJ1-1
CAISEFDRNTEAFF
TGTGCCATCAGTGAGTTCGACAGGAACACTGAAGCTTTCTTT
>TRBV5-4|once|TRBD2|TRBJ2-7
CASSPRTSGTNEQYF
TGTGCCAGCAGCCCTAGGACTAGCGGGACAAACGAGCAGTACTTC